This TCR beta chain appears in the sequencing data of a study of CD8+CD57+ T cells in acquired aplastic anemia. Patients chosen for sequencing had CD8+CD57+ cells that had expanded, as shown by flow cytometry. The cohort consisted entirely of patients having severe acquired aplastic anemia. Patients had received no therapy at the time of blood sampling. The TCR beta profiling, which covered VDJ combination and CDR3 sequence, was carried out using genomic DNA as the template. TCRdb reprocessed the reads via MiXCR and lists one record per CDR3 protein. The sample gives about 54,000 distinct CDR3 sequences, about 56% of which show up once; roughly 15% is in the top ten. Material for sequencing was sorted CD4+, CD8+, or CD8+CD57+ T cells (not recorded which) from PBMCs. This sequence was found in a human donor with aplastic anemia.

The CDR3 nucleotides are TGTGCCAGCAAGGGCAGCTTACGGGGTCGGAAGACCCAGTACTTC. Protein sequence: CASKGSLRGRKTQYF. This chain links TRBV2 with TRBJ2-5; the D gene is possibly TRBD2 (5 bases). The CDR3 spans 15 residues. The ends were cut back, 7 bases at V and 6 bases at J, with 21 bases in the middle. The germline V gene encodes CDR1 SNHLY and CDR2 FYNNEI.